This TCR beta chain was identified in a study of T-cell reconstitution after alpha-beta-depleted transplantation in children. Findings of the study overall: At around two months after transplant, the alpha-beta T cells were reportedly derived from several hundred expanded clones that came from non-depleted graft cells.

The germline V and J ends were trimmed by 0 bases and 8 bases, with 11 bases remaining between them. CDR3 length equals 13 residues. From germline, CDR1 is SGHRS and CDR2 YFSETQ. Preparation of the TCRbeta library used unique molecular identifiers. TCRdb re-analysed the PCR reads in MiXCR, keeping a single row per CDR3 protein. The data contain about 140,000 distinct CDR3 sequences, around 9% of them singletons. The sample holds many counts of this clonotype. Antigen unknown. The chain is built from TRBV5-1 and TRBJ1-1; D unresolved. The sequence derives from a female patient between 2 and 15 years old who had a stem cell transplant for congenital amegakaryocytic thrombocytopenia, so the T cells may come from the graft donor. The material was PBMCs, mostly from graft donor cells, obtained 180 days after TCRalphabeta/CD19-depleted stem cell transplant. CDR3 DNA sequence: TGCGCCAGCAGCTTGGGACCGGACGTGGAAGCTTTCTTT. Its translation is CASSLGPDVEAFF.